What follows are 24 T cell receptor beta chains derived from one specimen sequenced in a study of blood T cell repertoires in COVID-19. Measured with immunoSEQ multiplex PCR; TCRdb has only the in-frame clones, and not every one. The sample shows around 160,000 clones, 80% to 90% of them seen only once. Material for sequencing was peripheral blood. Receptor source: a young man with COVID-19, enrolled during active disease.

The chain joins TRBV2 to TRBJ2-7; TRBD1 might be the D (6 bases). The CDR3 runs to 12 residues. V was pared by 8 bases and J by 3 bases, with 11 bases between. Germline assignment: CDR1 SNHLY and CDR2 FYNNEI. The chain's CDR3 is CASFGRGYEQYF. The CDR3 bases are TGTGCCAGCTTCGGCAGGGGCTACGAGCAGTACTTC.

The genes are TRBV11-2 and TRBJ1-6; no reliable D call. CDR3 length equals 16 residues. Germline CDR1 and CDR2: SGHAT and FQNNGV. Trimming cost V 0 bases and J 3 bases, with 9 bases left between them. CDR3 in amino acids: CASSLELNLYNSPLHF. The CDR3 DNA reads as TGTGCCAGCAGCTTAGAACTGAACCTCTATAATTCACCCCTCCACTTT.

The chain joins TRBV11-1 to TRBJ2-7; D possibly corresponds to TRBD1 (6 bases). Trimming shortened V by 5 bases and J by 0 bases, and 11 bases separated the two germline ends. The CDR3 loop spans 14 amino acids. CDR1 is SGHAT, CDR2 FQDESV, per germline (reference sequence). CDR3: CASSLTGNSYEQYF. The CDR3 coding sequence is TGTGCCAGCAGCCTCACAGGGAACTCCTACGAGCAGTACTTC.

This chain links TRBV28 with TRBJ1-2; 7 bases are a match to TRBD1. The CDR3 loop spans 13 amino acids. V was clipped by 3 bases and J by 12 bases; unmatched bases: 10. The V gene's germline CDR1 is MDHEN and CDR2 SYDVKM. CDR3 coding DNA: TGTGCCAGCAGTTTTCAGAGTGTTACAGGGGACACCTTC. Translation gives CASSFQSVTGDTF.

The V gene is TRBV25-1, the J gene TRBJ1-1, with a possible D match to TRBD1 (5 bases). This CDR3 is built from 13 residues. Germline-derived CDR1 and CDR2 are MGHDK and SYGVNS. V was shortened by 2 bases and J by 4 bases, with 8 bases between the two germline ends. DNA for the CDR3: TGTGCCAGCAGTGAAAGGGGCTTCACTGAAGCTTTCTTT. This sequence encodes CASSERGFTEAFF. Filled out from reference TRBV25-1 and TRBJ1-1, the complete variable domain reads EADIYQTPRYLVIGTGKKITLECSQTMGHDKMYWYQQDPGMELHLIHYSYGVNSTEKGDLSSESTVSRIRTEHFPLTLESARPSHTSQYLCASSERGFTEAFFGQGTRLTVV.

The chain employs TRBV19 and TRBJ2-7, with D possibly TRBD1 on 7 matching bases. V shed 5 bases and J shed 6 bases, with 20 bases lying between them. CDR1 is LNHDA and CDR2 is SQIVND in the germline V gene (reference sequence). The CDR3 spans 15 residues. CDR3 in amino acids: CASSRGGTAATEQYF. In DNA form, the CDR3 reads TGTGCCAGTAGTCGAGGGGGGACAGCCGCTACCGAGCAGTACTTC.

The chain is built from TRBV5-5 and TRBJ2-3, with a possible D match to TRBD1 (7 bases). With 2 bases removed from V and 0 bases from J, the gap between germline ends came to 19 bases. Per the germline V gene, CDR1 is SGHKS and CDR2 is YYEKEE (reference sequence). The length of the CDR3 is 18 residues. CDR3 bases: TGTGCCAGCAGCTTCCGTCCCTCAGGGGGGATTAGCACAGATACGCAGTATTTT. As protein: CASSFRPSGGISTDTQYF.

The chain is built from TRBV19 and TRBJ1-1, with 8 bases fitting TRBD1. The CDR3 has 16 amino acids. The germline CDR1 and CDR2 sequences are LNHDA and SQIVND (reference sequence). V lost 2 bases to trimming and J lost 1 base; unmatched junction nucleotides: 6. The CDR3 here is CASSIWAGGANTEAFF. The CDR3 nucleotides are TGTGCCAGTAGTATATGGGCAGGGGGCGCGAACACTGAAGCTTTCTTT.

V usage is TRBV5-1 and J usage is TRBJ1-5; D gene uncertain. Trimming left V 0 bases short and J 4 bases short, with 8 bases between. In germline, CDR1 is SGHRS, CDR2 YFSETQ. The CDR3 covers 14 residues. The CDR3 region is CASSLESPNQPQHF. As DNA, the CDR3 is TGCGCCAGCAGCTTGGAGAGTCCAAATCAGCCCCAGCATTTT.

V and J are TRBV9 and TRBJ2-7, with D possibly matching TRBD2 (5 bases). Germline V CDR1 and CDR2: SGDLS, YYNGEE. Deletions cut 4 bases from V and 4 bases from J, with 12 bases between. The CDR3 runs 13 residues. CDR3 nucleotides: TGTGCCAGCAGCCCGGGGTCCCCTTACGAGCAGTACTTC. Translating gives CASSPGSPYEQYF.

CDR3 sequence (DNA): TGTGCCAGCAGTGAAAAGGGACAGACCAATCAGCCCCAGCATTTT. Protein product: CASSEKGQTNQPQHF. The chain couples TRBV6-1 to TRBJ1-5; 7 positions agree with TRBD1. The germline gives CDR1 MNHNS, CDR2 SASEGT. The CDR3 extends over 15 amino acids. Unmatched junction bases numbered 4, after V lost 2 bases and J lost 3 bases.

The chain employs TRBV29-1 and TRBJ2-3; TRBD2 might be the D (5 bases). The V end lost 4 bases, the J end lost 4 bases, and 9 bases lay between the germline ends. The CDR3 has 12 residues. Germline CDR1 and CDR2: SQVTM and ANQGSEA. CDR3 residues: CSVGSGSDTQYF. Written as DNA, the CDR3 is TGCAGCGTTGGATCGGGATCAGATACGCAGTATTTT.

CDR3 bases: TGTGCCAGCAGCTTGGTGCCTAGCGGGATGTATGAGCAGTTCTTC. The encoded protein is CASSLVPSGMYEQFF. V and J are TRBV5-6 and TRBJ2-1; 9 bases fit TRBD2. The germline V gene has CDR1 SGHDT and CDR2 YYEEEE. V trimming: 0 bases; J trimming: 8 bases; junction bases outside the gene matches: 6. The CDR3 has 15 amino acids. Full variable domain (outside the CDR3, taken from reference TRBV5-6 and TRBJ2-1): DAGVTQSPTHLIKTRGQQVTLRCSPKSGHDTVSWYQQALGQGPQFIFQYYEEEERQRGNFPDRFSGHQFPNYSSELNVNALLLGDSALYLCASSLVPSGMYEQFFGPGTRLTVL.

This clone was counted only a few times. The rearrangement uses TRBV10-3 and TRBJ1-1; 10 nucleotides match TRBD1. J lost 1 base, V lost 11 bases, and 7 bases had no gene match. Germline V CDR1 and CDR2: ENHRY, SYGVKD. CDR3 size: 14 residues. The CDR3 is CAATGTGANTEAFF. The CDR3 DNA reads as TGTGCCGCCACCGGGACAGGGGCGAACACTGAAGCTTTCTTT.

This rearrangement joins TRBV6-6 to TRBJ2-1; 8 bases align to TRBD1. The V gene's germline CDR1 is MNHNY and CDR2 SVGAGI (reference sequence). This CDR3 spans 14 amino acids. J lost 7 bases, V lost 6 bases, and 8 bases had no gene match. DNA of the CDR3: TGTGCCAGCAGAGTCCCGGGACAGGTAAATGAGCAGTTCTTC. Translating it yields CASRVPGQVNEQFF.

This clone was detected only once. The chain uses TRBV19 and TRBJ2-3; 7 positions agree with TRBD2. CDR3 length equals 15 residues. The germline V gene encodes CDR1 LNHDA and CDR2 SQIVND (reference sequence). Unmatched junction bases numbered 3, after V lost 2 bases and J lost 1 base. The CDR3 region has the DNA TGTGCCAGTAGTATACTAGCGGAGGGCACAGATACGCAGTATTTT. This codes for CASSILAEGTDTQYF.

The V gene is TRBV7-6, the J gene TRBJ2-2, with TRBD1 matching over 10 bases. CDR1 SGHVS and CDR2 FNYEAQ come from the germline V gene. This CDR3 spans 15 amino acids. V lost 7 bases to trimming and J lost 5 bases; unmatched junction nucleotides: 7. This CDR3 is CASNDRGPGTGELFF. Written as DNA, the CDR3 is TGTGCCAGCAACGACAGGGGGCCGGGGACCGGGGAGCTGTTTTTT.

The CDR3 DNA reads as TGTGCCACCAGCAGAGGCAGGGAACAAGAGACCCAGTACTTC. Protein product: CATSRGREQETQYF. The J gene is TRBJ2-5, the V gene TRBV15; D may be TRBD1 (5 bases). V gave up 1 base and J gave up 2 bases, with 8 bases separating them. The CDR3 length is 14 residues. Germline V gene sequence: CDR1 LNHNV, CDR2 YYDKDF (reference sequence).

The genes are TRBV13 and TRBJ2-3, with D perhaps TRBD2 (5 bases). With 3 bases removed from V and 0 bases from J, the gap between germline ends came to 7 bases. Germline V gives CDR1 PRHDT, CDR2 FYEKMQ (reference sequence). CDR3 length: 14 residues. CDR3 residues: CASSLGASTDTQYF. For the CDR3, the DNA is TGTGCCAGCAGCTTGGGAGCTAGCACAGATACGCAGTATTTT.

The chain carries TRBV7-2 and TRBJ1-2; D uncertain. This CDR3 region has 16 residues. With 1 base removed from V and 0 bases from J, the gap between germline ends came to 12 bases. Germline loops: CDR1 SGHTA, CDR2 FQGNSA. The CDR3 spells CASSLVGGQANYGYTF. As DNA, the CDR3 is TGTGCCAGCAGCTTAGTAGGAGGTCAAGCTAACTATGGCTACACCTTC.

The V gene is TRBV25-1, the J gene TRBJ1-1, with 11 bases matching TRBD1. The V segment lost 3 bases and the J segment 0 bases; nucleotides outside the gene matches: 6. CDR1 is MGHDK, CDR2 SYGVNS, per germline. This CDR3 is built from 17 residues. The CDR3 is CASSDLGQGVMNTEAFF. The CDR3 nucleotides read TGTGCCAGCAGTGACTTGGGACAGGGGGTTATGAACACTGAAGCTTTCTTT.

The J gene is TRBJ2-2, the V gene TRBV28, with 10 bases identical to TRBD1. Germline V lookup: CDR1 MDHEN, CDR2 SYDVKM. The CDR3 is made up of 16 amino acids. V was clipped by 4 bases and J by 6 bases; unmatched bases: 8. CDR3 region: CASSSRQGAWAGELFF. The DNA of the CDR3 is TGTGCCAGCAGTTCCCGACAGGGGGCTTGGGCCGGGGAGCTGTTTTTT. Drawing the rest from reference TRBV28 and TRBJ2-2, the complete variable domain is DVKVTQSSRYLVKRTGEKVFLECVQDMDHENMFWYRQDPGLGLRLIYFSYDVKMKEKGDIPEGYSVSREKKERFSLILESASTNQTSMYLCASSSRQGAWAGELFFGEGSRLTVL.

The chain carries TRBV6-1 and TRBJ1-5; TRBD1 agrees at 7 bases. The CDR3 loop spans 13 amino acids. The germline V gene has CDR1 MNHNS and CDR2 SASEGT. V lost 2 bases and J lost 8; bases outside the gene matches: 3. The CDR3 nucleotides are TGTGCCAGCAGTGAACCCGACAGGGAGCCCCAGCATTTT. This translates into CASSEPDREPQHF.

The rearrangement links TRBV6-2 or TRBV6-3 to TRBJ2-7; 8 nucleotides align to TRBD2. This CDR3 region has 15 residues. V was clipped by 0 bases and J by 2 bases; unmatched bases: 3. Germline CDR1 MNHEY, CDR2 SVGEGT. The CDR3 here is CASSYSEAGAYEQYF. CDR3 DNA sequence: TGTGCCAGCAGTTACTCCGAAGCGGGGGCCTACGAGCAGTACTTC.